The rows below give T cell receptor beta chains drawn from one sample of a study of CDR3 diversity in severe acne. TCRdb re-called the PCR reads with MiXCR, one entry per CDR3 protein. In the table there are around 85,000 distinct CDR3 sequences, approximately 49% of which are singletons. Sequencing was performed on blood. The origin of the receptors is a male donor with severe acne vulgaris. CDR3s include the opening cysteine and the closing phenylalanine or tryptophan. D genes are given only for firm matches. Rows may omit the clone size; those that give it use once, few, many or a size class.

D gene: TRBD1; V gene: TRBV11-2; clone size: many; J gene: TRBJ2-7; CDR3 protein: CASSSDRVFSYEQYF; CDR3 DNA: TGTGCCAGCAGCTCCGACAGGGTCTTCTCCTACGAGCAGTACTTC
D gene: .; V gene: TRBV7-9; clone size: .; J gene: TRBJ2-7; CDR3 protein: CASSLEREQYF; CDR3 DNA: TGTGCCAGCAGCTTAGAACGCGAGCAGTACTTC
D gene: TRBD2; V gene: TRBV9; clone size: .; J gene: TRBJ2-7; CDR3 protein: CASSVGLAVYNEQYF; CDR3 DNA: TGTGCCAGCAGCGTAGGACTAGCGGTCTACAATGAGCAGTACTTC
D gene: TRBD2; V gene: TRBV20-1; clone size: many; J gene: TRBJ2-7; CDR3 protein: CSADGTSGSTYEQYF; CDR3 DNA: TGCAGTGCTGACGGGACTAGCGGGAGTACTTACGAGCAGTACTTC
D gene: TRBD1; V gene: TRBV7-9; clone size: many; J gene: TRBJ2-7; CDR3 protein: CASSLGQPYEQYF; CDR3 DNA: TGTGCCAGCAGCCTGGGACAGCCCTACGAGCAGTACTTC
D gene: TRBD1; V gene: TRBV7-8; clone size: .; J gene: TRBJ2-1; CDR3 protein: CASSFTGGDSYNEQFF; CDR3 DNA: TGTGCCAGCAGCTTTACAGGGGGCGACTCCTACAATGAGCAGTTCTTC
D gene: TRBD2; V gene: TRBV15; clone size: .; J gene: TRBJ2-1; CDR3 protein: CATSRKRLAAYNEQFF; CDR3 DNA: TGTGCCACCAGCAGGAAACGACTAGCGGCCTACAATGAGCAGTTCTTC
D gene: TRBD1; V gene: TRBV7-9; clone size: .; J gene: TRBJ2-2; CDR3 protein: CASIYHRTGKTGELFF; CDR3 DNA: TGTGCCAGCATCTACCACAGGACAGGGAAAACCGGGGAGCTGTTTTTT
D gene: TRBD2; V gene: TRBV20-1; clone size: .; J gene: TRBJ2-1; CDR3 protein: CSAKGLADYNEQFF; CDR3 DNA: TGCAGTGCCAAGGGACTAGCGGACTACAATGAGCAGTTCTTC
D gene: TRBD1; V gene: TRBV28; clone size: few; J gene: TRBJ1-5; CDR3 protein: CASRERGQYGQPQHF; CDR3 DNA: TGTGCCAGCAGGGAAAGGGGACAGTATGGCCAGCCCCAGCATTTT
D gene: .; V gene: TRBV9; clone size: many; J gene: TRBJ1-1; CDR3 protein: CASSEGQRGAEAFF; CDR3 DNA: TGTGCCAGCAGCGAGGGTCAGAGGGGGGCTGAAGCTTTCTTT
D gene: TRBD2; V gene: TRBV7-8; clone size: many; J gene: TRBJ2-3; CDR3 protein: CASSLGGGADTQYF; CDR3 DNA: TGTGCCAGCAGCTTAGGTGGGGGGGCAGATACGCAGTATTTT
D gene: .; V gene: TRBV7-3; clone size: once; J gene: TRBJ2-5; CDR3 protein: CASSLTRGRPQYF; CDR3 DNA: TGTGCCAGCAGCTTAACCCGGGGCCGTCCCCAGTACTTC
D gene: .; V gene: TRBV19; clone size: .; J gene: TRBJ1-3; CDR3 protein: CASSMDRTSGNTIYF; CDR3 DNA: TGTGCCAGTAGCATGGACCGAACCTCTGGAAACACCATATATTTT
D gene: TRBD2; V gene: TRBV24-1; clone size: .; J gene: TRBJ2-3; CDR3 protein: CATSDPGLAGGPTDTQYF; CDR3 DNA: TGTGCCACCAGTGACCCTGGACTAGCGGGAGGGCCCACAGATACGCAGTATTTT
D gene: .; V gene: TRBV20-1; clone size: .; J gene: TRBJ2-6; CDR3 protein: CSARGRGAGANVLTF; CDR3 DNA: TGCAGTGCTAGGGGTAGGGGGGCTGGGGCCAACGTCCTGACTTTC
D gene: TRBD1; V gene: TRBV12-3/TRBV12-4; clone size: few; J gene: TRBJ2-2; CDR3 protein: CATNRGHDGELFF; CDR3 DNA: TGTGCCACAAACAGGGGGCATGACGGGGAGCTGTTTTTT
D gene: TRBD2; V gene: TRBV6-6; clone size: .; J gene: TRBJ2-3; CDR3 protein: CASSLSGRSTGDTQYF; CDR3 DNA: TGTGCCAGCAGCCTAAGCGGGAGAAGTACGGGGGATACGCAGTATTTT
D gene: .; V gene: TRBV29-1; clone size: once; J gene: TRBJ2-2; CDR3 protein: CSVDWNTGELFF; CDR3 DNA: TGCAGCGTTGACTGGAACACCGGGGAGCTGTTTTTT
D gene: TRBD2; V gene: TRBV9; clone size: many; J gene: TRBJ2-3; CDR3 protein: CASSAPRGGGADTQYF; CDR3 DNA: TGTGCCAGCAGCGCGCCCCGGGGGGGCGGAGCAGATACGCAGTATTTT
D gene: TRBD2; V gene: TRBV28; clone size: .; J gene: TRBJ2-7; CDR3 protein: CASSRGLAGGPNSYEQYF; CDR3 DNA: TGTGCCAGCAGTCGAGGACTAGCGGGAGGGCCTAACTCCTACGAGCAGTACTTC
D gene: .; V gene: TRBV2; clone size: .; J gene: TRBJ2-2; CDR3 protein: CASSGAVRLKTGELFF; CDR3 DNA: TGTGCCAGCAGTGGGGCGGTGAGGCTGAAGACCGGGGAGCTGTTTTTT
D gene: TRBD1; V gene: TRBV28; clone size: .; J gene: TRBJ1-5; CDR3 protein: CASSLLGGRQPQHF; CDR3 DNA: TGTGCCAGCAGTTTATTAGGGGGCAGGCAGCCCCAGCATTTT
D gene: TRBD2; V gene: TRBV7-9; clone size: .; J gene: TRBJ2-3; CDR3 protein: CASSPWGGEGSTDTQYF; CDR3 DNA: TGTGCCAGCAGCCCATGGGGGGGGGAAGGAAGCACAGATACGCAGTATTTT
D gene: .; V gene: TRBV27; clone size: many; J gene: TRBJ2-5; CDR3 protein: CASSLGKLGGFAGETQYF; CDR3 DNA: TGTGCCAGCAGTTTAGGCAAATTAGGCGGATTCGCCGGGGAGACCCAGTACTTC
D gene: .; V gene: TRBV6-5; clone size: few; J gene: TRBJ2-7; CDR3 protein: CASSCGFGEQYF; CDR3 DNA: TGTGCCAGTAGTTGTGGGTTTGGAGAGCAGTACTTC
D gene: .; V gene: TRBV2; clone size: few; J gene: TRBJ1-3; CDR3 protein: CASMAGNGHLTGNTIYF; CDR3 DNA: TGTGCCAGCATGGCGGGGAACGGACACTTAACAGGAAACACCATATATTTT
D gene: .; V gene: TRBV19; clone size: .; J gene: TRBJ1-5; CDR3 protein: CASSAQGVGNQPQHF; CDR3 DNA: TGTGCCAGTAGTGCACAGGGTGTAGGCAATCAGCCCCAGCATTTT
D gene: .; V gene: TRBV9; clone size: .; J gene: TRBJ1-5; CDR3 protein: CASRGRGIRNQPQHF; CDR3 DNA: TGTGCCAGCAGGGGGAGAGGGATTAGGAATCAGCCCCAGCATTTT
D gene: .; V gene: TRBV5-1; clone size: many; J gene: TRBJ2-3; CDR3 protein: CASSGPPGATDTQYF; CDR3 DNA: TGCGCCAGCAGCGGGCCCCCAGGGGCCACAGATACGCAGTATTTT
D gene: TRBD2; V gene: TRBV7-9; clone size: once; J gene: TRBJ2-5; CDR3 protein: CASSLRLAGDETQYF; CDR3 DNA: TGTGCCAGCAGCTTAAGGCTAGCGGGAGATGAGACCCAGTACTTC
D gene: TRBD2; V gene: TRBV20-1; clone size: .; J gene: TRBJ2-1; CDR3 protein: CSALRTSGRANEQFF; CDR3 DNA: TGCAGTGCGCTGAGGACTAGCGGGAGGGCCAATGAGCAGTTCTTC
D gene: .; V gene: TRBV11-2; clone size: .; J gene: TRBJ1-3; CDR3 protein: CASSLWSASGNTIYF; CDR3 DNA: TGTGCCAGCAGTCTATGGTCGGCCTCTGGAAACACCATATATTTT
D gene: TRBD2; V gene: TRBV24-1; clone size: many; J gene: TRBJ2-1; CDR3 protein: CATSGGRTLAGGPGNEQFF; CDR3 DNA: TGTGCCACCAGTGGAGGTAGGACGCTAGCGGGAGGGCCCGGCAATGAGCAGTTCTTC
D gene: .; V gene: TRBV16; clone size: .; J gene: TRBJ2-1; CDR3 protein: CASSQKRTGRWDEQFF; CDR3 DNA: TGTGCCAGCAGCCAAAAGAGAACAGGACGGTGGGATGAGCAGTTCTTC
D gene: .; V gene: TRBV29-1; clone size: .; J gene: TRBJ2-6; CDR3 protein: CSVESRTSGANVLTF; CDR3 DNA: TGCAGCGTTGAGTCTCGGACCTCTGGGGCCAACGTCCTGACTTTC
D gene: .; V gene: TRBV25-1; clone size: .; J gene: TRBJ2-5; CDR3 protein: CASVEGGETQYF; CDR3 DNA: TGTGCCAGCGTCGAGGGAGGAGAGACCCAGTACTTC